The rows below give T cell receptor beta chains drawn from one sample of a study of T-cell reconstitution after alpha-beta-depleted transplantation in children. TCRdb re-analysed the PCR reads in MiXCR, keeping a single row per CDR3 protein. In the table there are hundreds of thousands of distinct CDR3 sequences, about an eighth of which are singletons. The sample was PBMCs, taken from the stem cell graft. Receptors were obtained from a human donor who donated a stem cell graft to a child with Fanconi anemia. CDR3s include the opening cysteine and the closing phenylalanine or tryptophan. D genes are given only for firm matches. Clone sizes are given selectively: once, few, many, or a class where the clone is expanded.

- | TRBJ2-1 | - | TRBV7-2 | TGTGCCAGCAGCTTCTCCGGGACTTCGCAGTTCTTC | CASSFSGTSQFF
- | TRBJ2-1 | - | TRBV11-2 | TGTGCCAGCAGCTCTCTAGGGGAGGTCGGGGGACCTTACAATGAGCAGTTCTTC | CASSSLGEVGGPYNEQFF
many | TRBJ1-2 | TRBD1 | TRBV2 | TGTGCCAGCAGTGAAGAGGGACAGGGTAACTATGGCTACACCTTC | CASSEEGQGNYGYTF
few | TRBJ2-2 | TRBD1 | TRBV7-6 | TGTGCCAGCAGCCCATCCCCCCCGGACAGGACCACGACCTTCACCGGGGAGCTGTTTTTT | CASSPSPPDRTTTFTGELFF
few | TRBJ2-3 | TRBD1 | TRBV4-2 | TGTGCCAGCAGCCAAGTTACAGGGGCCCCCACAGATACGCAGTATTTT | CASSQVTGAPTDTQYF
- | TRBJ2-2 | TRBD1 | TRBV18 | TGTGCCAGCTCACCGAAGACCGGGACAGTCGCTCACACCGGGGAGCTGTTTTTT | CASSPKTGTVAHTGELFF
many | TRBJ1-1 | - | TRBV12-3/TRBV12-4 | TGTGCCAGCAGTTTACCTAGTGGTGGCAGGGAGGGGACTGAAGCTTTCTTT | CASSLPSGGREGTEAFF
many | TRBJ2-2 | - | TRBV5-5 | TGTGCCAGCGGACGGGACATTAGGAACACCGGGGAGCTGTTTTTT | CASGRDIRNTGELFF
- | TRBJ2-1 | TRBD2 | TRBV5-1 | TGCGCCAGCAGCTTTAGCCTAGCGGGGGTAGATGAGCAGTTCTTC | CASSFSLAGVDEQFF
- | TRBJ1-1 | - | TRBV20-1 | TGCAGTGCTAGAGTAGGGGGACTTGAAGCTTTCTTT | CSARVGGLEAFF
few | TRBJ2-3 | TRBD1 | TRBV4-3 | TGCGCCAGCAGCCAAGATATGCCGGGACAGCGACTCACAGATACGCAGTATTTT | CASSQDMPGQRLTDTQYF
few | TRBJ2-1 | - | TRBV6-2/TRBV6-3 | TGTGCCAGCAGTTCCCGGGGGGCCAATGACAATGAGCAGTTCTTC | CASSSRGANDNEQFF
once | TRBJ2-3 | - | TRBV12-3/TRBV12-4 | TGTGCCAGCAGTTTAGGGACTACTCTCACAGATACGCAGTATTTT | CASSLGTTLTDTQYF
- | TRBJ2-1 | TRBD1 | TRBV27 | TGTGCCAGCAGTTCCAGGACAGGGAACTTGGTTGAGCAGTTCTTC | CASSSRTGNLVEQFF
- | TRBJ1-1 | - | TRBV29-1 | TGCAGCGTTTGGGGGATGCAGGGGCGAGCTTTCTTT | CSVWGMQGRAFF
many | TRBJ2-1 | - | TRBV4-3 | TGCGCCAGCAGCCAAGATACTGCTTCCTACAATGAGCAGTTCTTC | CASSQDTASYNEQFF
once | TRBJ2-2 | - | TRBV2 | TGTGCCAGCAGCGGCAGGGCGAACACCGGGGAGCTGTTTTTT | CASSGRANTGELFF
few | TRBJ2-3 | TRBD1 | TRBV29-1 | TGCAGCGGACGGACAGGGAGCGCAGATACGCAGTATTTT | CSGRTGSADTQYF
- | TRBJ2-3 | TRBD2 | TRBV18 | TGTGCCAGCTCACCAACAACTCGGGGGGGCGGTGATACGCAGTATTTT | CASSPTTRGGGDTQYF
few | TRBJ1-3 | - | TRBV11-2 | TGTGCCAGCAGCTTACCAGAAAACACCATATATTTT | CASSLPENTIYF